This passage covers 14 T cell receptor beta chains from one sample sequenced in a study of post-analysis software for immune sequencing data. Study-wide results and caveats: Patients had higher frequencies than controls of four to six TRBV segments, including TRBV5-6, TRBV5-1 and TRBV20-1.

These receptors lack a known antigen. Prepared libraries of TCR beta cDNA carried unique molecular identifiers. TCRdb analysed the PCR reads with MiXCR anew, one entry per CDR3 protein. This sample has some 690,000 distinct CDR3 sequences, with approximately 60% found just once. The specimen was blood. These receptors were taken from a girl aged 2-10 years with multiple sclerosis.

The chain has TRBV7-2 and TRBJ1-1, with D possibly being TRBD1 (6 bases). The CDR3 spans 12 residues. V dropped 5 bases and J dropped 6 bases, with 10 bases sitting between them. Germline V CDR1 and CDR2: SGHTA, FQGNSA. The CDR3 reads CASSRDNPEAFF. The CDR3 nucleotides read TGTGCCAGCAGCCGGGACAACCCTGAAGCTTTCTTT.

This chain links TRBV29-1 with TRBJ2-5, with a tentative D call TRBD2 (6 bases). Germline CDR1 and CDR2: SQVTM and ANQGSEA. The germline V and J ends were trimmed by 7 bases and 5 bases, with 11 bases remaining between them. This CDR3 contains 11 residues. CDR3 residues: CSAAGYETQYF. The CDR3 DNA sequence: TGCAGCGCTGCGGGGTACGAGACCCAGTACTTC.

This chain uses TRBV29-1 with TRBJ2-4; D possibly corresponds to TRBD2 (5 bases). The tail of the sequence fits TRBJ2-7 better, so the J call may be wrong. Germline V lookup: CDR1 SQVTM, CDR2 ANQGSEA. The CDR3 is 13 residues long. DNA of the CDR3: TGCAGCGTTGTTGGCGGAGGCGGGTACGAGCAGTACTTC. Its translation is CSVVGGGGYEQYF.

In its sample, this clonotype was seen a few times. The rearrangement links TRBV29-1 to TRBJ1-2, with unresolved D. In germline, CDR1 is SQVTM, CDR2 ANQGSEA. The germline V and J ends were trimmed by 1 base and 2 bases, with 8 bases remaining between them. This CDR3 comprises 13 residues. CDR3 in amino acids: CSVEVRANYGYTF. DNA of the CDR3: TGCAGCGTTGAAGTCCGGGCCAACTATGGCTACACCTTC.

The CDR3 DNA reads as TGCAGCGCACAAACCGTGGGGCTTGGCGAAAAACTGTTTTTT. Its protein product is CSAQTVGLGEKLFF. The V gene is TRBV29-1, the J gene TRBJ1-4, with D possibly being TRBD1 (5 bases). CDR1 SQVTM and CDR2 ANQGSEA come from the germline V gene. Trimming removed 7 bases at V and 8 bases at J, with 20 bases between. The CDR3 consists of 14 residues.

This clonotype appeared a single time. The chain links TRBV29-1 to TRBJ2-1; 8 bases line up with TRBD2. V lost 1 base, J lost 0 bases, and 2 bases stayed unmatched. This CDR3 region has 15 residues. Germline values: CDR1 SQVTM, CDR2 ANQGSEA. The DNA of the CDR3 is TGCAGCGTTGAAGGGAGCGGGAGCTCCTACAATGAGCAGTTCTTC. Its translation is CSVEGSGSSYNEQFF.

The chain is built from TRBV4-2 and TRBJ2-1; TRBD2 agrees at 7 bases. The CDR3 runs to 16 residues. V trimming: 4 bases; J trimming: 2 bases; junction bases outside the gene matches: 8. Germline CDR1 reads LGHNA; CDR2 reads YNFKEQ. The CDR3 spells CASSPLANVPYNEQFF. CDR3 bases: TGTGCCAGCAGCCCACTAGCGAACGTCCCCTACAATGAGCAGTTCTTC.

Here the CDR3 reads CASSSLAGALTDTQYF. Written as DNA, the CDR3 is TGTGCCAGCAGCTCCCTAGCGGGGGCGCTCACAGATACGCAGTATTTT. The chain employs TRBV7-2 and TRBJ2-3, with 10 bases lining up with TRBD2. Per the germline V gene, CDR1 is SGHTA and CDR2 is FQGNSA. This CDR3 spans 16 amino acids. V lost 4 bases to trimming and J lost 2 bases; unmatched junction nucleotides: 6.

The CDR3 bases are TGCAGTGCTAAGGTCCCGGGAGCACGAGAGACCCAGTACTTC. It codes for CSAKVPGARETQYF. V usage is TRBV20-1 and J usage is TRBJ2-5, with TRBD2 as a possible D gene (6 bases). Germline loops: CDR1 DFQATT, CDR2 SNEGSKA (reference sequence). The length of the CDR3 is 14 residues. V lost 4 bases, J lost 4 bases, and 16 bases lay in between.

This clonotype was counted a few times. The chain joins TRBV7-2 to TRBJ2-1, with D possibly matching TRBD2 (7 bases). The CDR3 loop spans 14 amino acids. Germline CDR1 SGHTA, CDR2 FQGNSA. V lost 8 bases and J 3 bases, leaving 14 bases between the germline ends. Here the CDR3 DNA reads TGTGCCAGCCAGGGGAGCGGGGACTACAATGAGCAGTTCTTC. Amino acids: CASQGSGDYNEQFF.

The chain joins TRBV12-3 or TRBV12-4 to TRBJ2-1; D may be TRBD1 (6 bases). V lost 7 bases and J 8 bases, leaving 24 bases between the germline ends. The CDR3 contains 16 residues. CDR3 amino acids: CASTPYQGGRSYEQFF. CDR3 bases: TGTGCCAGCACCCCTTATCAAGGGGGACGGAGCTATGAGCAGTTCTTC.

The chain couples TRBV29-1 to TRBJ2-3; TRBD2 aligns across 7 bases. The CDR3 is 15 amino acids. The trim removed 5 bases at V and 6 bases at J, leaving 14 bases unmatched. Germline CDR1 SQVTM, CDR2 ANQGSEA. The DNA for the CDR3 is TGCAGCGTTCGGGGGACTATGATCGGGGCTGATACGCAGTATTTT. Its translation is CSVRGTMIGADTQYF.

This clonotype was counted only a few times. The gene calls are TRBV5-5 and TRBJ2-3; possible D gene TRBD1, 6 bases. The CDR3 contains 16 residues. The germline V gene encodes CDR1 SGHKS and CDR2 YYEKEE (reference sequence). The V and J ends lost 4 bases and 2 bases respectively, with 17 bases between them. DNA of the CDR3: TGTGCCAGCAGCGGAAACGGACAGCCTTTCACAGATACGCAGTATTTT. Its protein is CASSGNGQPFTDTQYF.

This chain connects TRBV29-1 to TRBJ2-3; no reliable D call. Germline CDR1 is SQVTM and CDR2 is ANQGSEA. The V end lost 3 bases, the J end lost 7 bases, and 11 bases lay between the germline ends. The CDR3 runs 12 residues. Here the CDR3 reads CSVELDGYTQYF. The CDR3 DNA follows: TGCAGCGTTGAGTTGGACGGATATACGCAGTATTTT.